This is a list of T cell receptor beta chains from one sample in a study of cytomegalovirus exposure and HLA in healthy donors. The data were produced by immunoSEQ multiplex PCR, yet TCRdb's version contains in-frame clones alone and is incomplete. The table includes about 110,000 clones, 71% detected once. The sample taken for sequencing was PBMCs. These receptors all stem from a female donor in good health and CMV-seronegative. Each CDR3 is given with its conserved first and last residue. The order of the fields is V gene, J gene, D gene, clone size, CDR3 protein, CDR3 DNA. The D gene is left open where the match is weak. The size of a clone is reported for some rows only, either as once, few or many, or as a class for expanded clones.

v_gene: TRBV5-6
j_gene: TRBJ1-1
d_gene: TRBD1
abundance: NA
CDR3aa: CASSLLQGAEAFF
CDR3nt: TGTGCCAGCAGCTTACTACAGGGGGCTGAAGCTTTCTTT

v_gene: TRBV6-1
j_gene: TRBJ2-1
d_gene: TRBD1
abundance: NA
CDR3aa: CASIVAGGRNEQFF
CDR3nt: TGTGCCAGCATCGTGGCAGGGGGAAGGAATGAGCAGTTCTTC

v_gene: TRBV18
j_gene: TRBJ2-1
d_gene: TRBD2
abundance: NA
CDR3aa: CASSPYTSGRGSYNEQFF
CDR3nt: TGTGCCAGCTCACCATACACTAGCGGGAGGGGATCCTACAATGAGCAGTTCTTC

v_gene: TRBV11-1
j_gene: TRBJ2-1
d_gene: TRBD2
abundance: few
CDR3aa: CASSWTSGGNEQFF
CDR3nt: TGTGCCAGCAGCTGGACTAGCGGGGGGAATGAGCAGTTCTTC

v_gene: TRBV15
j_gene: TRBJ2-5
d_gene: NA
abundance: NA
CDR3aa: CATSRDRVQETQYF
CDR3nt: TGTGCCACCAGCAGAGATCGCGTTCAAGAGACCCAGTACTTC

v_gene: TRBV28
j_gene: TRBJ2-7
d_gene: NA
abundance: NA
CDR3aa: CASSRGSYEQYF
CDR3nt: TGTGCCAGCAGCCGAGGCTCCTACGAGCAGTACTTC

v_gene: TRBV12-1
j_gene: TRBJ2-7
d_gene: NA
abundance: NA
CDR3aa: CASTHRTECYEQYF
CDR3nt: TGTGCCAGCACCCACCGGACAGAATGCTACGAGCAGTACTTC

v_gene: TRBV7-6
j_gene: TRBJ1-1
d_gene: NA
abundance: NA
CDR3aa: CASSTGFEAFF
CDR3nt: TGTGCCAGCAGCACCGGGTTTGAAGCTTTCTTT

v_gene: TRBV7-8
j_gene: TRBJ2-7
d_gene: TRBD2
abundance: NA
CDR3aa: CASSSASGVSYEQYF
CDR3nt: TGTGCCAGCAGCTCCGCTAGCGGAGTTTCCTACGAGCAGTACTTC

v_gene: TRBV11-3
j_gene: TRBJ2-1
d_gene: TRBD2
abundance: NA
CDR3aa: CASSLPRLAGTLGNEQFF
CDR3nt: TGTGCCAGCAGCTTACCCCGACTAGCGGGCACTCTCGGCAATGAGCAGTTCTTC

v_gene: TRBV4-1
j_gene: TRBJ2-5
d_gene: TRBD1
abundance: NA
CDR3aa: CASSQGDRGRETQYF
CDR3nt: TGCGCCAGCAGCCAAGGGGACAGGGGGCGAGAGACCCAGTACTTC

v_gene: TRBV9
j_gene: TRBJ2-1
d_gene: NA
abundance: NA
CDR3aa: CASSVGRGADEQFF
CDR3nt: TGTGCCAGCAGCGTAGGAAGAGGAGCGGATGAGCAGTTCTTC

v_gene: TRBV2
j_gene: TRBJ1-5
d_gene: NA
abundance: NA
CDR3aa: CASSGDTAGVAQHF
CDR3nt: TGTGCCAGCAGTGGGGACACGGCCGGGGTGGCCCAGCATTTT

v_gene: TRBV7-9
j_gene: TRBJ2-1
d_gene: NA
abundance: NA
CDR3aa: CASSSEADEQFF
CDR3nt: TGTGCCAGCAGCTCTGAGGCCGATGAGCAGTTCTTC

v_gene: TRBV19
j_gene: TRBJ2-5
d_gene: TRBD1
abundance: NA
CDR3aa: CASSTSPGQAWETQYF
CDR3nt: TGTGCCAGTAGTACCTCCCCGGGACAGGCTTGGGAGACCCAGTACTTC

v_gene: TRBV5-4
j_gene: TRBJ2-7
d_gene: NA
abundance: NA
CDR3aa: CASSPDRAPYEQYF
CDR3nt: TGTGCCAGCAGTCCTGACAGAGCCCCCTACGAGCAGTACTTC

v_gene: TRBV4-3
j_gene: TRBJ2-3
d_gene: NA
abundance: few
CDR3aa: CASSQEGRGTDTQYF
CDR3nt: TGCGCCAGCAGCCAAGAAGGTCGAGGGACTGATACGCAGTATTTT

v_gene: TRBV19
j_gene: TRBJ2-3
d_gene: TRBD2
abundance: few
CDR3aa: CASTGTSGSTDTQYF
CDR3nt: TGTGCCAGTACCGGGACTAGCGGGAGCACAGATACGCAGTATTTT

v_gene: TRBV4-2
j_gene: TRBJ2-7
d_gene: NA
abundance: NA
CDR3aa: CASSHRETYEQYF
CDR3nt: TGTGCCAGCAGCCACCGAGAGACCTACGAGCAGTACTTC

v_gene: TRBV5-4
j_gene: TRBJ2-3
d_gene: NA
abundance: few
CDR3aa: CASSLEGVGPDTQYF
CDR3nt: TGTGCCAGCAGCTTGGAGGGAGTTGGTCCGGATACGCAGTATTTT

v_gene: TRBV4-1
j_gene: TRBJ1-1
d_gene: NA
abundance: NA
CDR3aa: CASSRVVNTEAFF
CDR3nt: TGCGCCAGCAGCCGAGTGGTGAACACTGAAGCTTTCTTT

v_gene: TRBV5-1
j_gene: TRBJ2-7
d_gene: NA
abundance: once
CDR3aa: CASSFQGRGDEQYF
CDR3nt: TGCGCCAGCAGCTTTCAGGGGCGAGGAGACGAGCAGTACTTC

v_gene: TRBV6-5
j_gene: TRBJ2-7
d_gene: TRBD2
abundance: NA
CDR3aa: CACGSPYEQYF
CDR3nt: TGTGCTTGCGGGAGTCCGTACGAGCAGTACTTC

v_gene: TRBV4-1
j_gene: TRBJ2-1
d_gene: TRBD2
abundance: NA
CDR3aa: CASSQDRGTSGSWDEQFF
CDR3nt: TGCGCCAGCAGCCAAGATCGGGGGACTAGCGGGAGTTGGGATGAGCAGTTCTTC

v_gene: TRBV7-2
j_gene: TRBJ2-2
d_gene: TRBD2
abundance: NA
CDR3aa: CASTLGVAGGRAGELFF
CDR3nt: TGTGCCAGCACCCTGGGGGTAGCGGGAGGGCGAGCCGGGGAGCTGTTTTTT

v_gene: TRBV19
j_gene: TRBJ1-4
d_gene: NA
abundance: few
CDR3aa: CASSQQGFPNEKLFF
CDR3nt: TGTGCCAGTAGTCAACAGGGATTCCCTAATGAAAAACTGTTTTTT

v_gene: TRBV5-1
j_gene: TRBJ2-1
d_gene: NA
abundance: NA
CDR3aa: CASSLSSYNEQFF
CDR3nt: TGCGCCAGCAGCCTGAGCTCCTACAATGAGCAGTTCTTC

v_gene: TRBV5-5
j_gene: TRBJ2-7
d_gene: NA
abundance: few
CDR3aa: CASSFGPTFASRTGEQYF
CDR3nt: TGTGCCAGCAGCTTTGGTCCAACCTTCGCTTCTCGCACGGGGGAGCAGTACTTC

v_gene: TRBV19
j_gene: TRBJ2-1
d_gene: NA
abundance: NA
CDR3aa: CASSIAPTTAQFF
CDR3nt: TGTGCCAGTAGTATAGCTCCTACAACAGCGCAGTTCTTC

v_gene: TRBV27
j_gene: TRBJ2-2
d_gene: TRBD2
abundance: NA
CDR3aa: CASSSGTSGRNTGELFF
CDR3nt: TGTGCCAGCAGTAGCGGGACTAGCGGTAGGAACACCGGGGAGCTGTTTTTT

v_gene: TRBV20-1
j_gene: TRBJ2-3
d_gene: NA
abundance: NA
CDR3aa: CSASSTQTQYF
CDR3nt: TGCAGTGCTAGTAGTACTCAAACGCAGTATTTT